This TCR beta chain was sequenced in a study of cytomegalovirus exposure and HLA in healthy donors. Study findings and constraints: Later analysis suggested links between common viral pathogens and several top significant clusters. Some TCR beta chains (roughly 150 of them) were listed as cytomegalovirus-associated.

With respect to this clone: No antigen is known for it.

After removal of 1 base from V and 3 bases from J, the junction contained 6 bases not matched to a gene. In germline, CDR1 is SGHRS, CDR2 YFSETQ. CDR3 length: 15 amino acids. In the PCR, 60 Vbeta and 13 Jbeta primers were used. Authors' analysis steps: Roughly 11 million shared chains were among the roughly 80 million unique TCR beta chains that a later analysis counted. Generated by immunoSEQ multiplex PCR, the TCRdb table keeps only in-frame clones and is missing some. The V and J calls and clone size come from that table; D and trimming were worked out from the DNA. The table records about 160,000 clones, approximately 85% of them present only once.

The TCR comes from a man aged 50-60 years in good health and CMV-seropositive. The gene calls are TRBV5-1 and TRBJ2-7; 8 bases match TRBD1. Sample: PBMCs. CDR3 nucleotide sequence: TGCGCCAGCAGCTTGTCCTGGACAGGGTACTACGAGCAGTACTTC. Its protein is CASSLSWTGYYEQYF.